The following is a TCR beta chain sequence with its context. The sample belongs to a study of blood T cell repertoires in COVID-19. The overall study: Samples of COVID-19 (acute and convalescent) were obtained from the United States, Italy and Spain. In each case, the material was cDNA or gDNA derived from T cells, B-cell-depleted T cells, or PBMCs.

Trimming left V 0 bases short and J 6 bases short, with 6 bases between. Germline V CDR1 and CDR2: SGHTA, FQGTGA. The length of the CDR3 is 13 residues. Original processing notes: Cell counts per sample came from amplifying reference gene primers. Here immunoSEQ multiplex PCR was the method, and the copy in TCRdb shows in-frame clones only, minus some. V and J calls and clone size are those listed in that table; D and trimming were worked out from the DNA. This table holds fewer than 65,000 clones, roughly nine tenths found once. The source material was peripheral blood. V usage is TRBV7-3 and J usage is TRBJ2-1, with a tentative D call TRBD1 (6 bases). The receptor's source is a man in his 60s with acute or convalescent COVID-19. CDR3 residues: CASSLTQGNEQFF. In DNA, the CDR3 is TGTGCCAGCAGCTTAACACAGGGCAATGAGCAGTTCTTC.